A selection of T cell receptor beta chains follows, all from one sample in a study of blood T cell repertoires in COVID-19. Data came from immunoSEQ multiplex PCR; TCRdb stores just in-frame clones and leaves some out. Found here are 95,000 to 120,000 clones, around 89% of them singletons; the top ten hold approximately 4.2%. What was sequenced was peripheral blood. The receptors were sampled from a woman between 45 and 65 years old with acute or convalescent COVID-19. CDR3s include the opening cysteine and the closing phenylalanine or tryptophan. Fields, in order: D gene, V gene, J gene, clone size, CDR3 DNA, CDR3 protein. A D gene is named only where the DNA matches it firmly. Only part of the rows carry a size: once, few, many, or a class if the clone is expanded.

-	TRBV19	TRBJ1-5	-	TGTGCCAGTAGTATACTAAATCAGCCCCAGCATTTT	CASSILNQPQHF
-	TRBV5-6	TRBJ2-3	-	TGTGCCAGCAGCTTGGCGGGGGGCGAGGTGGGTAGAACAGATACGCAGTATTTT	CASSLAGGEVGRTDTQYF
-	TRBV7-3	TRBJ1-3	-	TGTGCCAGCAGCTTAAGCTCCGCCAGGGGAACTGGAAACACCATATATTTT	CASSLSSARGTGNTIYF
-	TRBV6-2/TRBV6-3	TRBJ2-7	few	TGTGCCAGCAGTCCCCGAATAGGGGGTGACGAGCAGTACTTC	CASSPRIGGDEQYF
-	TRBV11-2	TRBJ1-3	-	TGTGCCAGCAGCCGTCCCAAAGCCACTGGAAACACCATATATTTT	CASSRPKATGNTIYF
TRBD1	TRBV14	TRBJ1-1	-	TGTGCCAGCAGGTACAGGGGGCCCGAGGGGGGCACTGAAGCTTTCTTT	CASRYRGPEGGTEAFF
TRBD1	TRBV2	TRBJ1-2	-	TGTGCCAGCAGTGAGATACCCGGACAGGGGGCATTTAACTATGGCTACACCTTC	CASSEIPGQGAFNYGYTF
TRBD2	TRBV7-2	TRBJ2-7	-	TGTGCCAGCAGCCTCTCGGGGCAGGGAGGGTACGAGCAGTACTTC	CASSLSGQGGYEQYF
TRBD2	TRBV18	TRBJ2-7	-	TGTGCCAGCTCACCACCGAATGTTCAGAGCGGGGGAAGCGAGCAGTACTTC	CASSPPNVQSGGSEQYF
-	TRBV5-1	TRBJ1-3	once	TGCGCCAGCAGCTTGGACAACTCTGGAAACACCATATATTTT	CASSLDNSGNTIYF
-	TRBV12-3/TRBV12-4	TRBJ1-5	-	TGTGCCAGCAGTTTAGGGGAGAATCAGCCCCAGCATTTT	CASSLGENQPQHF
TRBD2	TRBV7-2	TRBJ2-1	once	TGTGCCAGCAGCTTAGGCGTCCGGGGGGATGAGCAGTTCTTC	CASSLGVRGDEQFF
-	TRBV18	TRBJ2-2	-	TGTGCCAGCTCACTTCGACAGGCGGTTGACACCGGGGAGCTGTTTTTT	CASSLRQAVDTGELFF
TRBD1	TRBV25-1	TRBJ1-6	few	TGTGCCAGCAGTGACGACAGGGCGCCACCCCTCCACTTT	CASSDDRAPPLHF
TRBD1	TRBV7-3	TRBJ1-1	-	TGTGCCAGCAGCTCTTCAGGGGGTCAAGAAGCTTTCTTT	CASSSSGGQEAFF
TRBD2	TRBV11-2	TRBJ2-2	-	TGTGCCAGCAGCCAGGGACTAAGAACCGGGGAGCTGTTTTTT	CASSQGLRTGELFF
-	TRBV6-1	TRBJ1-5	-	TGTGCCAGCAGTGAAGGGGACACTCAGCCCCAGCATTTT	CASSEGDTQPQHF
-	TRBV6-6	TRBJ1-6	-	TGTGCCAGCATTGGACATATGAGCTCCTATAATTCACCCCTCCACTTT	CASIGHMSSYNSPLHF
-	TRBV19	TRBJ2-7	-	TGTGCCAGTACCCCCGGTGGGCATAGCGCCGAGCAGTACTTC	CASTPGGHSAEQYF
TRBD1	TRBV11-2	TRBJ2-1	once	TGTGCCAGCAGCTTAGGGGCAGGGGGAAGCTACAATGAGCAGTTCTTC	CASSLGAGGSYNEQFF
-	TRBV11-2	TRBJ1-2	few	TGTGCCAGCAGCCCGGGACTGAACTATGGCTACACCTTC	CASSPGLNYGYTF
-	TRBV6-1	TRBJ1-4	-	TGTGCCAGCAGTGAAGCGATGGGCGTCCTTAATGAAAAACTGTTTTTT	CASSEAMGVLNEKLFF
-	TRBV27	TRBJ1-6	once	TGTGCCAGCAGTTTAGCGGGGAATTCACCCCTCCACTTT	CASSLAGNSPLHF
TRBD1	TRBV3-1/TRBV3-2	TRBJ1-3	-	TGTGCCAGCAGACGACAGGGGGAAAACACCATATATTTT	CASRRQGENTIYF
-	TRBV2	TRBJ1-2	-	TGTGCCAGCAGTGAAGGAGGACAGCGTTACACCTTC	CASSEGGQRYTF
-	TRBV11-2	TRBJ1-1	-	TGTGCCAGCAGCTTAGGCTCCCAACAGCTCACTGAAGCTTTCTTT	CASSLGSQQLTEAFF
TRBD1	TRBV19	TRBJ1-5	-	TGTGCCAGTAGCACAACAGGGGTCAATCAGCCCCAGCATTTT	CASSTTGVNQPQHF
-	TRBV28	TRBJ2-5	-	TGTGCCAGCATTGGCCCCTCCGTCCAAGAGACCCAGTACTTC	CASIGPSVQETQYF
-	TRBV6-1	TRBJ1-4	-	TGTGCCAGCAGTGAAGCGTGGAGTCTTAATGAAAAACTGTTTTTT	CASSEAWSLNEKLFF
-	TRBV2	TRBJ1-4	-	TGTGCATCACTAGGGTGGCCTAATGAAAAACTGTTTTTT	CASLGWPNEKLFF
TRBD1	TRBV13	TRBJ1-1	-	TGTGCCAGCAGCTCTGGCGGGACAGGGGACACTGAAGCTTTCTTT	CASSSGGTGDTEAFF
-	TRBV6-5	TRBJ1-2	once	TGTGCCAGCAGGATGTTGGGGGCTGATGGCTACACCTTC	CASRMLGADGYTF
-	TRBV5-1	TRBJ1-2	-	TGCGCCAGCGGGAGACAGCCAGGGGAGAGCGGCTACACCTTC	CASGRQPGESGYTF
-	TRBV27	TRBJ1-2	-	TGTGCCAGCAGTCCCACACAGGGTGTGGGTCCTGGCTACACCTTC	CASSPTQGVGPGYTF
-	TRBV4-3	TRBJ1-1	-	TGCGCCAGCAGCCAAGTAAACGGTGAAGCTTTCTTT	CASSQVNGEAFF
-	TRBV6-5	TRBJ1-4	-	TGTGCCAGGGAGATGGGTGAAAAACTGTTTTTT	CAREMGEKLFF
-	TRBV10-3	TRBJ2-7	-	TGTGCCATCAGTGAGCGAGCAGGGTTGGGGACCTACGAGCAGTACTTC	CAISERAGLGTYEQYF
TRBD1	TRBV4-1	TRBJ2-7	-	TGCGCCAGCAGCCAAGAGTGGGGACAGGGGGGTTACGAGCAGTACTTC	CASSQEWGQGGYEQYF
-	TRBV19	TRBJ2-3	-	TGTGCCAGTAGCGGGGAAGGGGGTGCGCAGTATTTT	CASSGEGGAQYF
TRBD1	TRBV7-9	TRBJ2-1	-	TGTGCCAGCAGCTTGAACAGGGGGCAGGGCAATGAGCAGTTCTTC	CASSLNRGQGNEQFF
TRBD1	TRBV28	TRBJ1-2	once	TGTGCCAGCAGTCGGACAGGGGGCTATGTGGATGGCTACACCTTC	CASSRTGGYVDGYTF
TRBD1	TRBV28	TRBJ2-5	-	TGTGCCGCCAGGGGGCGCAGGGAGACCCAGTACTTC	CAARGRRETQYF
-	TRBV19	TRBJ1-1	-	TGTGCCAGTACCAGGAACACTGAAGCTTTCTTT	CASTRNTEAFF
TRBD1	TRBV2	TRBJ1-5	few	TGTGCCAGCAGTGCGACAGGGAATCAGCCCCAGCATTTT	CASSATGNQPQHF
-	TRBV4-1	TRBJ1-1	-	TGCGCCAGCAGCCAACCCTCAGGGTACGGCCTGAACACTGAAGCTTTCTTT	CASSQPSGYGLNTEAFF
-	TRBV7-7	TRBJ2-2	-	TGTGCCAGCAGCCCCGGGACTTCGACGGCCGGGGAGCTGTTTTTT	CASSPGTSTAGELFF
-	TRBV4-3	TRBJ2-3	-	TGCGCCAGCAGCCAAGCCCCAAACGCGGCTAGCACAGATACGCAGTATTTT	CASSQAPNAASTDTQYF